Below are 11 T cell receptor beta chains sequenced from a single sample in a study of OX40 agonist ivuxolimab in advanced cancers. Clones were sequenced by immunoSEQ multiplex PCR, and TCRdb holds only the in-frame ones, with some missing. The repertoire includes approximately 13,000 clones, over 75% of them detected once, and around 24% sits in the top ten. This specimen was CD4+ or CD8+ T cells sorted from blood, taken in a trial of the OX40 agonist ivuxolimab. The source of these receptors is an adult with an advanced solid tumor such as melanoma, head and neck, liver or kidney cancer.

The V gene is TRBV7-8, the J gene TRBJ2-5; D unresolved. V was shortened by 2 bases and J by 14 bases, with 9 bases between the two germline ends. The CDR3 extends over 10 amino acids. Germline CDR1 SGHVS, CDR2 FQNEAQ. The CDR3 protein is CASSLRVPYF. The CDR3 DNA is TGTGCCAGCAGCTTAAGGGTCCCCTACTTC.

CDR3 in amino acids: CASSPGGEGYEQYF. The DNA for the CDR3 is TGTGCCAGCAGCCCTGGGGGCGAGGGCTACGAGCAGTACTTC. The J gene is TRBJ2-7, the V gene TRBV11-3, with a tentative D call TRBD1 (6 bases). The germline gives CDR1 SGHNT, CDR2 YENEEA. The CDR3 is 14 residues long. The V end was cut by 5 bases, the J end by 3 bases, with 14 bases between.

The chain is built from TRBV7-2 and TRBJ2-1; 9 bases agree with TRBD2. There are 15 residues in the CDR3. J lost 2 bases, V lost 4 bases, and 3 bases had no gene match. The V gene's germline CDR1 is SGHTA and CDR2 FQGNSA. Here the CDR3 DNA reads TGTGCCAGCAGCTGGGCGGGGGGGCCCTACAATGAGCAGTTCTTC. It encodes CASSWAGGPYNEQFF.

The chain joins TRBV30 to TRBJ1-1; D is undetermined. CDR3 length: 10 amino acids. Deletions cut 6 bases from V and 6 bases from J, with 8 bases between. The germline V gene encodes CDR1 GTSNPN and CDR2 SVGIG (reference sequence). In DNA, the CDR3 is TGTGCCTGCTTAAGACCTGAAGCTTTCTTT. The encoded protein is CACLRPEAFF.

The genes are TRBV5-6 and TRBJ2-7; no firm D call. CDR1 and CDR2 (germline): SGHDT, YYEEEE. V dropped 2 bases and J dropped 4 bases, with 10 bases sitting between them. The CDR3 totals 13 residues. The CDR3 loop reads CASSLATRYEQYF. The CDR3 DNA reads as TGTGCCAGCAGCTTAGCTACAAGATACGAGCAGTACTTC.

As DNA, the CDR3 is TGTGCCAGCAGTTACATTTCAGGGTTCCACTACGAGCAGTACTTC. This sequence encodes CASSYISGFHYEQYF. This rearrangement joins TRBV6-5 to TRBJ2-7, with D tentatively TRBD1 (5 bases). The CDR3 is 15 residues long. Per the germline V gene, CDR1 is MNHEY and CDR2 is SVGAGI. The V gene lost 2 bases and the J gene lost 3 bases, with 14 bases spanning the gap.

The rearrangement uses TRBV4-1 and TRBJ2-1; TRBD1 matches at 10 bases. This CDR3 contains 15 residues. The J segment lost 4 bases and the V segment lost 4 bases, leaving 4 bases of the junction unmatched. Per the germline V gene, CDR1 is MGHRA and CDR2 is YSYEKL. CDR3 region: CASSPGQGLYNEQFF. The CDR3 bases are TGCGCCAGCAGCCCGGGACAGGGGTTATACAATGAGCAGTTCTTC.

The rearrangement joins TRBV27 to TRBJ2-1; D is unclear. This CDR3 spans 11 amino acids. The germline gives CDR1 MNHEY, CDR2 SMNVEV (reference sequence). The ends were cut back, 6 bases at V and 13 bases at J, with 13 bases in the middle. The CDR3 region has the DNA TGTGCCAGCAGCCCTTACCCGTTTCAGTTCTTC. Its protein is CASSPYPFQFF.

This rearrangement joins TRBV5-6 to TRBJ2-7; 7 nucleotides agree with TRBD2. This CDR3 is 17 amino acids long. V gave up 4 bases and J gave up 3 bases; unmatched junction bases: 16. Germline CDR1 reads SGHDT; CDR2 reads YYEEEE. The CDR3 DNA is TGTGCCAGCAGCGGGGAGGGTGGGGCCTCCCGCCGCTACGAGCAGTACTTC. It specifies CASSGEGGASRRYEQYF.

This CDR3 reads CASSPTGGRPYEQYF. CDR3 coding DNA: TGTGCCAGCAGCCCAACGGGGGGGAGACCCTACGAGCAGTACTTC. The chain is built from TRBV28 and TRBJ2-7; 8 bases map to TRBD2. After removal of 6 bases from V and 2 bases from J, the junction contained 9 bases not matched to a gene. Germline V gives CDR1 MDHEN, CDR2 SYDVKM. The CDR3 is made up of 15 amino acids.

The chain uses TRBV6-5 and TRBJ2-2; maybe TRBD2 (5 bases). The CDR3 has 16 amino acids. Trimming took 0 bases from V and 5 from J, leaving 13 bases between them. Per germline, CDR1 MNHEY and CDR2 SVGAGI. Written as DNA, the CDR3 is TGTGCCAGCAGTTACTCGAGTCCGGGGTATACCGGGGAGCTGTTTTTT. Protein sequence: CASSYSSPGYTGELFF.